The text below deals with one T cell receptor beta chain. This entry comes from a study of blood T cell repertoires in COVID-19. V shed 2 bases and J 1 base; nucleotides not matched to a gene: 2. The CDR3 is 15 amino acids. The germline CDR1 and CDR2 sequences are MDHEN and SYDVKM. The repertoire was sequenced with immunoSEQ multiplex PCR; TCRdb's copy has only in-frame clones and lacks some. This sample carries some 190,000 clones, about 75% of them seen once, and the ten largest clones take around 8.1%. The source of this sequence is a woman in her fifties or sixties with active or convalescent COVID-19. The specimen was peripheral blood. The chain uses TRBV28 and TRBJ2-3; TRBD2 matches at 8 bases. CDR3 coding DNA: TGTGCCAGCAGTTTACCGACTAGCGGCACAGATACGCAGTATTTT. Its protein product is CASSLPTSGTDTQYF. Looking up the rest from reference TRBV28 and TRBJ2-3 gives the full variable domain: DVKVTQSSRYLVKRTGEKVFLECVQDMDHENMFWYRQDPGLGLRLIYFSYDVKMKEKGDIPEGYSVSREKKERFSLILESASTNQTSMYLCASSLPTSGTDTQYFGPGTRLTVL.